The 28 T cell receptor beta chains below all came from one sample that was sequenced in a study of technical replicates of blood from several donors. Measured with immunoSEQ multiplex PCR; TCRdb has only the in-frame clones, and not every one. The profile shows 74,000 or so clones, around 96% of them singletons. Source material: T cells isolated from PBMCs. The receptors shown here come from a human donor in good health.

J is TRBJ1-2 and V is TRBV13; 9 nucleotides align to TRBD1. From germline, CDR1 is PRHDT and CDR2 FYEKMQ (reference sequence). The CDR3 sequence is 13 residues long. Unmatched junction bases numbered 4, after V lost 1 base and J lost 10 bases. Here the CDR3 DNA reads TGTGCCAGCAGCTTAGCACAGGGGGCCTTCTACACCTTC. Its translation is CASSLAQGAFYTF.

V is TRBV5-3 and J is TRBJ2-7, with TRBD1 matching over 7 bases. TRBV5-3 is reported as an ORF; its role is uncertain. The CDR3 totals 15 residues. V lost 4 bases to trimming and J lost 3 bases; unmatched junction nucleotides: 10. The CDR3 nucleotides are TGTGCCAGAAGCCCTTACACAGGGGTTAGCTACGAGCAGTACTTC. This translates into CARSPYTGVSYEQYF.

V gene TRBV28 combines with J gene TRBJ1-1; TRBD1 might be the D (5 bases). Trimming cost V 7 bases and J 4 bases, with 22 bases left between them. This CDR3 has 16 amino acids. The germline CDR1 and CDR2 sequences are MDHEN and SYDVKM. The CDR3 DNA follows: TGTGCCAGCAACCTTCCCCCCGGGGGAAGGAGCACTGAAGCTTTCTTT. It encodes CASNLPPGGRSTEAFF.

The chain uses TRBV28 and TRBJ2-7; D is undetermined. V lost 1 base and J lost 4, with 8 bases in between. Germline values: CDR1 MDHEN, CDR2 SYDVKM. The CDR3 is 13 residues long. CDR3 nucleotides: TGTGCCAGCAGTTTATCTGCAGGATACGAGCAGTACTTC. Translated: CASSLSAGYEQYF. The full variable domain, in which reference TRBV28 and TRBJ2-7 provide the parts outside the CDR3, is DVKVTQSSRYLVKRTGEKVFLECVQDMDHENMFWYRQDPGLGLRLIYFSYDVKMKEKGDIPEGYSVSREKKERFSLILESASTNQTSMYLCASSLSAGYEQYFGPGTRLTVT.

The chain combines TRBV29-1 with TRBJ1-2; a weak D match, TRBD1 (5 bases). Deletions cut 4 bases from V and 6 bases from J, with 9 bases between. CDR3 size: 11 residues. The V gene's germline CDR1 is SQVTM and CDR2 ANQGSEA. This CDR3 reads CSVVRGNGYTF. The DNA of the CDR3 is TGCAGCGTTGTAAGGGGTAATGGCTACACCTTC.

The count of this clone is one. The chain recombines TRBV5-4 with TRBJ2-7; D may be TRBD2 (6 bases). Germline V gene sequence: CDR1 SGHNT, CDR2 YYREEE (reference sequence). V dropped 4 bases and J dropped 2 bases, with 10 bases sitting between them. The CDR3 is 13 amino acids. In nucleotides, the CDR3 is TGTGCCAGCAGCCCCACGGGGGCCTACGAGCAGTACTTC. This encodes CASSPTGAYEQYF.

The chain uses TRBV29-1 and TRBJ2-1; TRBD2 aligns across 11 bases. Trimming took 7 bases from V and 5 from J; bases not matched to a gene: 4. In germline, CDR1 is SQVTM, CDR2 ANQGSEA. This CDR3 region has 13 residues. In DNA form, the CDR3 reads TGCAGCGGAGGGACTAGCGGTGACAATGAGCAGTTCTTC. It translates to CSGGTSGDNEQFF.

The gene calls are TRBV28 and TRBJ2-4, with D tentatively TRBD1 (6 bases). CDR3 length: 17 residues. CDR1 and CDR2 (germline): MDHEN, SYDVKM. Trimming took off 5 bases at V and 2 bases at J, with 19 bases between the two ends. As DNA, the CDR3 is TGTGCCAGCAGTGCCCACAGGGAGAGCCCCTCCAAAAACATTCAGTACTTC. This translates into CASSAHRESPSKNIQYF.

This CDR3 is CAWRTSGWADTQYF. As DNA, the CDR3 is TGTGCCTGGAGGACTAGCGGATGGGCAGATACGCAGTATTTT. This chain links TRBV30 with TRBJ2-3; 9 nucleotides match TRBD2. V dropped 3 bases and J dropped 4; count of bases not matched to a gene: 5. Germline CDR1 reads GTSNPN; CDR2 reads SVGIG (reference sequence). The CDR3 contains 14 residues.

The V and J genes are TRBV2 and TRBJ2-1; 11 bases match TRBD2. Trimming removed 8 bases from V and 2 bases from J; junction bases left unmatched: 11. CDR3 length: 17 amino acids. Germline-derived CDR1 and CDR2 are SNHLY and FYNNEI. CDR3 nucleotides: TGTGCCAGCGGACTAGCGGGTCATCAGGGGACCTACAATGAGCAGTTCTTC. Protein product: CASGLAGHQGTYNEQFF.

This clone was recorded only once. The genes are TRBV6-5 and TRBJ2-1; TRBD2 aligns across 7 bases. J gave up 4 bases and V 7 bases, and 7 bases lay outside the gene matches. The length of the CDR3 is 14 residues. Germline V gives CDR1 MNHEY, CDR2 SVGAGI. The CDR3 DNA reads as TGTGCCAGCACCGGGAGGCCCGAGTACAATGAGCAGTTCTTC. Residues: CASTGRPEYNEQFF.

The chain is built from TRBV19 and TRBJ1-5, with D perhaps TRBD1 (5 bases). There are 13 residues in the CDR3. V lost 2 bases and J lost 4, with 6 bases in between. Germline V gene sequence: CDR1 LNHDA, CDR2 SQIVND (reference sequence). This CDR3 reads CASSISGNQPQHF. The DNA of the CDR3 is TGTGCCAGTAGTATATCAGGGAATCAGCCCCAGCATTTT.

The chain carries TRBV6-6 and TRBJ2-1; D uncertain. Trimming left V 3 bases short and J 7 bases short, with 16 bases between. Germline loops: CDR1 MNHNY, CDR2 SVGAGI (reference sequence). The CDR3 sequence is 15 residues long. The CDR3 DNA follows: TGTGCCAGCAGTTATCCGGTAGGCCGGCGGAATGAGCAGTTCTTC. Translated, it gives CASSYPVGRRNEQFF.

V gene TRBV7-8 combines with J gene TRBJ2-7; tentatively, D is TRBD2 (5 bases). Germline lookup yields CDR1 SGHVS and CDR2 FQNEAQ. V lost 0 bases to trimming and J lost 0 bases, with 15 bases between them. This CDR3 region has 17 residues. The CDR3 protein is CASSLAGWAGSSYEQYF. CDR3 in DNA: TGTGCCAGCAGCTTAGCTGGGTGGGCGGGTAGCTCCTACGAGCAGTACTTC.

The chain is built from TRBV19 and TRBJ1-2; weak D call: TRBD1 (5 bases). There are 16 residues in the CDR3. Germline loops: CDR1 LNHDA, CDR2 SQIVND (reference sequence). V was clipped by 7 bases and J by 0 bases, with 18 bases between them. Here the CDR3 DNA reads TGTGCCAGTACTCCACCCTCAGGGATATCTAACTATGGCTACACCTTC. Translation: CASTPPSGISNYGYTF.

This rearrangement joins TRBV7-9 to TRBJ2-5; D possibly corresponds to TRBD1 (6 bases). This CDR3 is 12 amino acids long. Germline loops: CDR1 SEHNR, CDR2 FQNEAQ (reference sequence). The V and J ends lost 4 bases and 5 bases respectively, with 8 bases between them. The CDR3 DNA reads TGTGCCAGCAGCTCTCAGGGGGAGACCCAGTACTTC. Protein product: CASSSQGETQYF. Looking up the rest from reference TRBV7-9 and TRBJ2-5 gives the full variable domain: DTGVSQNPRHKITKRGQNVTFRCDPISEHNRLYWYRQTLGQGPEFLTYFQNEAQLEKSRLLSDRFSAERPKGSFSTLEIQRTEQGDSAMYLCASSSQGETQYFGPGTRLLVL.

The chain employs TRBV7-2 and TRBJ1-4, with TRBD1 matching over 9 bases. This CDR3 is 14 amino acids long. From germline, CDR1 is SGHTA and CDR2 FQGNSA. Trimming cost V 4 bases and J 7 bases; bases outside gene matches: 4. The chain's CDR3 is CASSWDRETEKLFF. CDR3 coding DNA: TGTGCCAGCAGCTGGGACAGGGAAACTGAAAAACTGTTTTTT.

J is TRBJ2-7 and V is TRBV27, with TRBD1 matching over 7 bases. The CDR3 length is 14 residues. V lost 3 bases, J lost 2 bases, and 4 bases stayed unmatched. Germline values: CDR1 MNHEY, CDR2 SMNVEV (reference sequence). CDR3 coding DNA: TGTGCCAGCAGTTTCCCGGGACAGCCCTACGAGCAGTACTTC. Translating it yields CASSFPGQPYEQYF.

This chain uses TRBV6-6 with TRBJ2-1; TRBD1 aligns across 7 bases. With 2 bases clipped from V and 12 bases from J, the junction kept 7 bases outside the gene matches. The CDR3 has 13 residues. CDR1 MNHNY and CDR2 SVGAGI come from the germline V gene (reference sequence). The CDR3 DNA sequence: TGTGCCAGCAGTTACCGAGGACAGGCAGCGCAGTTCTTC. Translating it yields CASSYRGQAAQFF.

The chain recombines TRBV6-5 with TRBJ2-3; tentative D call: TRBD2 (5 bases). Germline loops: CDR1 MNHEY, CDR2 SVGAGI. Trimming removed 5 bases from V and 4 bases from J, with 16 bases in between. CDR3 size: 15 residues. CDR3 nucleotides: TGTGCCAGCAGTCCCCGCTTGCGAGGGTCAGATACGCAGTATTTT. Its translation is CASSPRLRGSDTQYF.

The chain links TRBV2 to TRBJ2-5; TRBD1 aligns across 7 bases. This CDR3 spans 15 amino acids. Per the germline V gene, CDR1 is SNHLY and CDR2 is FYNNEI. Unmatched junction bases numbered 13, after V lost 5 bases and J lost 7 bases. CDR3 coding DNA: TGTGCCAGCAGTACCGACAGGGAGCCCATGGGGACCCAGTACTTC. Its protein product is CASSTDREPMGTQYF.

The CDR3 here is CASSIDRQGPYEQYF. The CDR3 nucleotides are TGTGCCAGTAGTATCGATCGGCAGGGCCCTTACGAGCAGTACTTC. The gene calls are TRBV19 and TRBJ2-7; the D gene is possibly TRBD1 (5 bases). CDR1 is LNHDA and CDR2 is SQIVND in the germline V gene (reference sequence). CDR3 length: 15 residues. Trimming removed 3 bases from V and 4 bases from J, with 16 bases in between.

The chain links TRBV5-1 to TRBJ2-3, with 8 bases fitting TRBD2. Germline V CDR1 and CDR2: SGHRS, YFSETQ. Trimming at V came to 5 bases and at J to 6 bases, leaving 5 bases not matched to a gene. The CDR3 totals 13 residues. CDR3 amino acids: CASRQTSADTQYF. The CDR3 DNA sequence: TGCGCCAGCAGACAGACTAGCGCCGATACGCAGTATTTT.

V usage is TRBV4-3 and J usage is TRBJ2-7; no clear D. The V gene lost 0 bases and the J gene lost 2 bases, with 8 bases spanning the gap. Germline V lookup: CDR1 LGHNA, CDR2 YSLEER. The CDR3 length is 14 residues. The CDR3, as DNA: TGCGCCAGCAGCCAAGATTTTTCGGCCTACGAGCAGTACTTC. It yields the protein CASSQDFSAYEQYF.

This sequence joins TRBV6-5 and TRBJ1-1; a weak D match, TRBD1 (5 bases). CDR1 is MNHEY, CDR2 SVGAGI, per germline. CDR3 size: 16 residues. V lost 0 bases and J 1 base, leaving 12 bases between the germline ends. The CDR3 DNA reads TGTGCCAGCAGTTACTCTTTCGGGGGATCGAACACTGAAGCTTTCTTT. Protein product: CASSYSFGGSNTEAFF.

The rearrangement joins TRBV19 to TRBJ1-3; 8 bases line up with TRBD1. The CDR3 is 18 residues long. Germline V gene data show CDR1 as LNHDA and CDR2 as SQIVND (reference sequence). V shed 3 bases and J 2 bases; nucleotides not matched to a gene: 12. CDR3 loop: CASSIPVQDRGAGNTIYF. In DNA form, the CDR3 reads TGTGCCAGTAGTATTCCGGTCCAAGACAGGGGAGCTGGAAACACCATATATTTT.

The chain carries TRBV30 and TRBJ2-7; 9 nucleotides match TRBD1. The CDR3 consists of 15 residues. The germline V gene has CDR1 GTSNPN and CDR2 SVGIG (reference sequence). After removal of 4 bases from V and 3 bases from J, the junction contained 10 bases not matched to a gene. In nucleotides, the CDR3 is TGTGCCTGGACCGTGGACAGGGGACCACTCTACGAGCAGTACTTC. It specifies CAWTVDRGPLYEQYF.

J is TRBJ1-1 and V is TRBV19, with 7 bases lining up with TRBD1. CDR3 size: 16 residues. Germline CDR1 reads LNHDA; CDR2 reads SQIVND (reference sequence). The junction had 11 bases not matched to a gene; V was cut back by 7 bases and J by 0 bases. DNA of the CDR3: TGTGCCAGTATACTAGGGACAGATAGACTGAACACTGAAGCTTTCTTT. This codes for CASILGTDRLNTEAFF.